This T cell receptor (beta chain) came from a study of beta chain features in type 1 diabetes. cDNA synthesis used the whole RNA isolate, giving expressed TCRB sequences. Generated by immunoSEQ multiplex PCR, the TCRdb table keeps only in-frame clones and is missing some. Of around 300,000 clones listed, 8% are singletons. The CDR3 totals 15 residues. From germline, CDR1 is MDHEN and CDR2 SYDVKM. V lost 5 bases, J lost 7 bases, and 10 bases stayed unmatched. Sampling consisted of one heparinised blood draw per donor, averaging around 120 mL. Sorting based on CD45RO/CCR7/CD25/CD127/CD95/CD27 separated CD4+ naive, central memory, regulatory and stem cell-like memory cells. Sort purity for all populations was recorded as exceeding 98%. The sample holds a few counts of this clone.

This TCR came from a woman between 18 and 30 years old in good health. The J gene is TRBJ2-1, the V gene TRBV28; 8 positions match TRBD2. The sequencing input was central memory CD4+ T cells from blood. The CDR3 loop is CASSLPGRGENEQFF. The CDR3 DNA reads as TGTGCCAGCAGTCTCCCTGGGCGGGGGGAAAATGAGCAGTTCTTC.